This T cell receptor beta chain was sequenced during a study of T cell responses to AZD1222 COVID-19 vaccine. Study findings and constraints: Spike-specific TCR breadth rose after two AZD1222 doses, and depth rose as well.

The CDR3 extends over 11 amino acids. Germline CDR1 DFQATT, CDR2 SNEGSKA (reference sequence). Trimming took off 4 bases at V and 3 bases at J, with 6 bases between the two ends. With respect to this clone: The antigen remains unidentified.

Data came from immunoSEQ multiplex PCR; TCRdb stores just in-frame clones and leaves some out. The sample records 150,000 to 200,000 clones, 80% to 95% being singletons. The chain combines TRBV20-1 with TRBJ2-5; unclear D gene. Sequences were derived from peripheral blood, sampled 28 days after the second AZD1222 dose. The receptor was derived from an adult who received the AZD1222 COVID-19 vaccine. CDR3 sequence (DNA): TGCAGTGCTACCGACGAAGAGACCCAGTACTTC. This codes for CSATDEETQYF.